The clone carrying this T cell receptor beta chain was picked up many times. These data come from a study of regulatory T cells in long-lasting Graves disease. V was cut by 7 bases and J by 3 bases, with 9 bases left in between. This CDR3 spans 12 amino acids. CDR1 and CDR2 (germline): DFQATT, SNEGSKA (reference sequence). Building of the TCR beta libraries involved iRepertoire HTBI primers and Arm-PCR of CDR3 regions. TCRdb re-called the multiplex PCR reads with MiXCR, one entry per CDR3 protein. Here the sample spans 200,000 to 250,000 distinct CDR3 sequences, around 20% being singletons. As for time point: newly diagnosed GD, antithyroid drugs for less than 3 months. The TCR library was made from RNA that had been extracted from PBMCs in TRIzol. The same data also contributed to another study, on T cells in Graves' hyperthyroidism and ophthalmopathy.

The clonotype originates from a woman aged 30 to 39 with Graves disease. Source: peripheral blood mononuclear cells (PBMCs), taken at new diagnosis, from a patient treated with antithyroid drugs. This chain links TRBV20-1 with TRBJ2-2, with unresolved D. CDR3 region: CSGGGDTGELFF. The CDR3 nucleotides are TGCAGTGGAGGTGGTGACACCGGGGAGCTGTTTTTT.